Each of the 23 T cell receptor beta chains below was sequenced from the same sample in a study of control samples from healthy donors and cancer patients. The assay was immunoSEQ multiplex PCR, and TCRdb's table has in-frame clones only and misses some. The data show about 150,000 clones, 90% to 95% seen once. The source material was blood. The receptors come from a man aged 40-49 years in good health.

This clone appeared a single time. The chain couples TRBV14 to TRBJ2-1; 7 nucleotides align to TRBD1. The V gene's germline CDR1 is SGHDN and CDR2 FVKESK. V shed 2 bases, J shed 7 bases, and the junction held 11 bases outside the gene matches. The CDR3 consists of 16 residues. CDR3 protein: CASSQRLGEGANEQFF. CDR3 DNA: TGTGCCAGCAGCCAACGGTTAGGAGAGGGGGCGAATGAGCAGTTCTTC.

This clone was seen more than once but under ten times. The genes are TRBV5-6 and TRBJ2-5; TRBD1 agrees at 8 bases. The CDR3 totals 15 residues. Germline V gene lookup returns CDR1 SGHDT and CDR2 YYEEEE. V gave up 4 bases and J gave up 4 bases; unmatched junction bases: 9. As DNA, the CDR3 is TGTGCCAGCAGCACAGACAGGGGACCCAGAGAGACCCAGTACTTC. Protein sequence: CASSTDRGPRETQYF.

The V call is TRBV2, the J call TRBJ1-2; tentative D call: TRBD1 (5 bases). The CDR3 extends over 17 amino acids. CDR1 and CDR2 (germline): SNHLY, FYNNEI. Deletions cut 3 bases from V and 5 bases from J, with 22 bases between. The CDR3 spells CASSEMGRVGFLYGYTF. In nucleotides, the CDR3 is TGTGCCAGCAGTGAGATGGGCAGGGTAGGCTTCCTATATGGCTACACCTTC.

The rearrangement links TRBV6-5 to TRBJ1-3, with D hard to call. V was clipped by 0 bases and J by 0 bases, with 6 bases between them. The V gene's germline CDR1 is MNHEY and CDR2 SVGAGI. This CDR3 is 15 amino acids long. CDR3 loop: CASSYSRRSGNTIYF. DNA of the CDR3: TGTGCCAGCAGTTACTCGAGACGCTCTGGAAACACCATATATTTT.

The chain couples TRBV12-3 or TRBV12-4 to TRBJ1-2, with 7 bases matching TRBD1. V lost 1 base, J lost 5 bases, and 1 base stayed unmatched. The CDR3 sequence is 13 residues long. The CDR3 DNA reads as TGTGCCAGCAGTTTAGGCAGGGGGTATGGCTACACCTTC. This sequence encodes CASSLGRGYGYTF.

The chain recombines TRBV9 with TRBJ1-2, with D possibly being TRBD1 (5 bases). Germline CDR1 and CDR2: SGDLS and YYNGEE. The CDR3 totals 13 residues. With 4 bases removed from V and 3 bases from J, the gap between germline ends came to 10 bases. The CDR3, as DNA: TGTGCCAGCAGCTCCGGGACCGACTATGGCTACACCTTC. Amino acid sequence: CASSSGTDYGYTF.

The V and J genes are TRBV7-9 and TRBJ1-1, with a weak D call TRBD1 (5 bases). V lost 5 bases and J lost 0, with 13 bases in between. CDR1 is SEHNR and CDR2 is FQNEAQ in the germline V gene (reference sequence). The CDR3 covers 15 residues. CDR3 loop: CASSAYRRLNTEAFF. The CDR3 nucleotides are TGTGCCAGCAGCGCATACAGGCGTCTGAACACTGAAGCTTTCTTT.

V usage is TRBV7-9 and J usage is TRBJ2-7; 9 nucleotides align to TRBD1. V shed 5 bases and J 4 bases; nucleotides not matched to a gene: 12. Germline lookup yields CDR1 SEHNR and CDR2 FQNEAQ (reference sequence). The CDR3 is made up of 16 amino acids. The CDR3 is CASSPIGQGRSYEQYF. CDR3 in DNA: TGTGCCAGCAGCCCCATCGGACAGGGGAGATCGTACGAGCAGTACTTC.

The rearrangement joins TRBV7-6 to TRBJ2-1; D gene unclear. Trimming left V 5 bases short and J 1 base short, with 6 bases between. CDR1 is SGHVS and CDR2 is FNYEAQ in the germline V gene. The CDR3 has 13 residues. CDR3 sequence: CASSPPSYNEQFF. The CDR3 DNA is TGTGCCAGCAGCCCCCCTTCCTACAATGAGCAGTTCTTC. Using reference TRBV7-6 and TRBJ2-1 for the parts outside the CDR3, the full variable domain is GAGVSQSPRYKVTKRGQDVALRCDPISGHVSLYWYRQALGQGPEFLTYFNYEAQQDKSGLPNDRFSAERPEGSISTLTIQRTEQRDSAMYRCASSPPSYNEQFFGPGTRLTVL.

V gene TRBV5-1 combines with J gene TRBJ2-2; no firm D call. The CDR3 totals 14 residues. Germline CDR1 is SGHRS and CDR2 is YFSETQ. V was shortened by 5 bases and J by 1 base, with 9 bases between the two germline ends. The CDR3 reads CASRASLNTGELFF. The CDR3 nucleotides read TGCGCCAGCAGGGCTAGTCTGAACACCGGGGAGCTGTTTTTT.

The chain employs TRBV7-9 and TRBJ1-1; no clear D gene. The germline gives CDR1 SEHNR, CDR2 FQNEAQ (reference sequence). Trimming took off 1 base at V and 4 bases at J, with 10 bases between the two ends. The CDR3 is 14 amino acids. The CDR3 nucleotides read TGTGCCAGCAGCTTAGTCATGGCGGGCACTGAAGCTTTCTTT. Translating it yields CASSLVMAGTEAFF.

This clone appeared once. This sequence joins TRBV20-1 and TRBJ1-5; D may be TRBD1 (5 bases). This CDR3 has 12 residues. The V end was cut by 3 bases, the J end by 7 bases, with 10 bases between. CDR1 is DFQATT and CDR2 is SNEGSKA in the germline V gene (reference sequence). CDR3 nucleotide sequence: TGCAGTGCTAGTGAAGGGGACCAGCCCCAGCATTTT. Residues: CSASEGDQPQHF.

V and J are TRBV6-5 and TRBJ1-2; D is unresolved. There are 13 residues in the CDR3. CDR1 MNHEY and CDR2 SVGAGI come from the germline V gene. Trimming removed 2 bases at V and 6 bases at J, with 10 bases between. The chain's CDR3 is CASSYDFKNGYTF. The CDR3 coding sequence is TGTGCCAGCAGTTACGACTTCAAAAATGGCTACACCTTC.

This chain links TRBV21-1 with TRBJ2-5; the D segment call TRBD1 is taken from the table without a DNA check. TRBV21-1 has pseudogene status. The CDR3 has 13 residues. Here the CDR3 DNA reads TGTGCCAGCGGGCCGGCTCCCCAAGAGACCCAGTACTTC. It translates to CASGPAPQETQYF.

The genes are TRBV19 and TRBJ2-1, with 8 bases matching TRBD1. Germline assignment: CDR1 LNHDA and CDR2 SQIVND (reference sequence). The CDR3 is made up of 18 amino acids. V was clipped by 9 bases and J by 6 bases; unmatched bases: 22. The CDR3, as DNA: TGTGCCAGCCAATGGGGAGTAACTGGGACAGGCGAGGGCAATGAGCAGTTCTTC. It is translated as CASQWGVTGTGEGNEQFF.

The V and J genes are TRBV12-3 or TRBV12-4 and TRBJ1-1; D ambiguous. The length of the CDR3 is 11 residues. V lost 11 bases to trimming and J lost 4 bases, with 11 bases between them. The CDR3 sequence: CALRRTTEAFF. The CDR3 DNA reads as TGTGCCCTTAGACGGACCACTGAAGCTTTCTTT.

This chain links TRBV4-1 with TRBJ2-7; 8 positions agree with TRBD1. Germline trimming cut 0 bases from V and 4 bases from J; bases unmatched to any gene: 8. Germline V gene sequence: CDR1 MGHRA, CDR2 YSYEKL. This CDR3 is 16 amino acids long. CDR3 sequence (DNA): TGCGCCAGCAGCCAAGAGGGGACAGGCGATTTTTACGAGCAGTACTTC. Translating it yields CASSQEGTGDFYEQYF.

The V and J genes are TRBV11-2 and TRBJ1-5; D gene ambiguous. There are 13 residues in the CDR3. The V and J ends lost 1 base and 7 bases respectively, with 8 bases between them. Germline V lookup: CDR1 SGHAT, CDR2 FQNNGV. The CDR3 is CASSLGAGQPQHF. Here the CDR3 DNA reads TGTGCCAGCAGCTTAGGGGCGGGGCAGCCCCAGCATTTT.

J is TRBJ1-4 and V is TRBV5-1; D is ambiguous. CDR1 is SGHRS and CDR2 is YFSETQ in the germline V gene. Trimming pared 0 bases from V and 3 bases from J, leaving 15 bases between. The CDR3 totals 17 residues. The CDR3 protein is CASSLVAEGPANEKLFF. The CDR3 coding sequence is TGCGCCAGCAGCTTGGTGGCGGAAGGGCCGGCTAATGAAAAACTGTTTTTT.

With respect to this clone: Other nucleotide sequences from this sample produce the same CDR3. The genes are TRBV5-1 and TRBJ1-2; tentative D call: TRBD1 (5 bases). V lost 3 bases, J lost 5 bases, and 8 bases lay in between. This CDR3 is built from 12 residues. Germline V gene sequence: CDR1 SGHRS, CDR2 YFSETQ. The CDR3 loop reads CASSYDRYGYTF. Written as DNA, the CDR3 is TGCGCCAGCAGCTACGACAGATATGGCTACACCTTC.

CDR3 protein: CASSQTVNEQYF. The CDR3 bases are TGTGCCAGCAGCCAGACAGTAAACGAGCAGTACTTC. This chain uses TRBV2 with TRBJ2-7; D possibly corresponds to TRBD1 (5 bases). Trimming removed 6 bases at V and 5 bases at J, with 11 bases between. Germline V gene sequence: CDR1 SNHLY, CDR2 FYNNEI. This CDR3 is 12 amino acids long. Full variable domain (missing parts from reference TRBV2 and TRBJ2-7): EPEVTQTPSHQVTQMGQEVILRCVPISNHLYFYWYRQILGQKVEFLVSFYNNEISEKSEIFDDQFSVERPDGSNFTLKIRSTKLEDSAMYFCASSQTVNEQYFGPGTRLTVT.

The chain links TRBV7-2 to TRBJ2-3, with TRBD2 matching 9 bases. CDR1 and CDR2 (germline): SGHTA, FQGNSA. Trimming at V came to 3 bases and at J to 4 bases, leaving 11 bases not matched to a gene. This CDR3 region has 17 residues. The DNA for the CDR3 is TGTGCCAGCAGCTTTGGTTGGCGGGGGGGTACGGCAGATACGCAGTATTTT. Translated: CASSFGWRGGTADTQYF.

The V gene is TRBV15, the J gene TRBJ1-3, with unresolved D. V lost 5 bases to trimming and J lost 2 bases, with 10 bases between them. CDR3 size: 14 residues. Germline V CDR1 and CDR2: LNHNV, YYDKDF (reference sequence). CDR3 region: CATSFGPAGNTIYF. DNA of the CDR3: TGTGCCACCAGCTTCGGACCCGCTGGAAACACCATATATTTT.